These T cell receptor beta chains were read from a single sample in a study of T cell responses to AZD1222 COVID-19 vaccine. This table comes from immunoSEQ multiplex PCR, and its TCRdb copy is limited to in-frame clones, with some not included. The sample carries about 110,000 clones, approximately 85% recorded once. Specimen: peripheral blood, collected on day 0 of MenACWY control vaccination. Receptors originate from an adult in good health. Each CDR3 is given with its conserved first and last residue. Each record gives: V gene, J gene, D gene, clone size, CDR3 protein, CDR3 DNA. A D gene is named only where the DNA matches it firmly. Clone size, where shown, is once, few, many, or a class for clones that have expanded.

V gene: TRBV5-6
J gene: TRBJ1-2
D gene: NA
clone size: NA
CDR3 protein: CASTLGPNANYGYTF
CDR3 DNA: TGTGCCAGCACCCTGGGGCCAAATGCTAACTATGGCTACACCTTC

V gene: TRBV6-5
J gene: TRBJ2-7
D gene: NA
clone size: NA
CDR3 protein: CASRFGGSYEQYF
CDR3 DNA: TGTGCCAGCAGGTTCGGGGGCTCCTACGAGCAGTACTTC

V gene: TRBV6-1
J gene: TRBJ1-1
D gene: NA
clone size: NA
CDR3 protein: CASSDREEGNTEAFF
CDR3 DNA: TGTGCCAGCAGTGATAGGGAGGAAGGAAACACTGAAGCTTTCTTT

V gene: TRBV19
J gene: TRBJ2-3
D gene: NA
clone size: NA
CDR3 protein: CATSLQNSFTDTQYF
CDR3 DNA: TGTGCCACCTCCCTTCAAAATTCTTTCACAGATACGCAGTATTTT

V gene: TRBV2
J gene: TRBJ1-5
D gene: NA
clone size: NA
CDR3 protein: CASSGYENQPQHF
CDR3 DNA: TGTGCCAGCAGTGGTTATGAGAATCAGCCCCAGCATTTT

V gene: TRBV6-6
J gene: TRBJ2-1
D gene: TRBD1
clone size: once
CDR3 protein: CASSVSGTGGLDEQFF
CDR3 DNA: TGTGCCAGCAGTGTATCCGGGACAGGGGGCTTGGATGAGCAGTTCTTC

V gene: TRBV6-2/TRBV6-3
J gene: TRBJ1-1
D gene: TRBD1
clone size: NA
CDR3 protein: CASSYADRVGTEAFF
CDR3 DNA: TGTGCCAGCAGTTACGCTGACAGGGTAGGGACTGAAGCTTTCTTT

V gene: TRBV6-2/TRBV6-3
J gene: TRBJ1-5
D gene: NA
clone size: NA
CDR3 protein: CASSRGTRSNQPQHF
CDR3 DNA: TGTGCCAGCAGCCGAGGGACTCGTAGCAATCAGCCCCAGCATTTT

V gene: TRBV6-2/TRBV6-3
J gene: TRBJ1-5
D gene: NA
clone size: once
CDR3 protein: CASSYAGTHQPQHF
CDR3 DNA: TGTGCCAGCAGTTACGCCGGGACTCATCAGCCCCAGCATTTT

V gene: TRBV19
J gene: TRBJ2-5
D gene: TRBD2
clone size: NA
CDR3 protein: CASSREGWVETQYF
CDR3 DNA: TGTGCCAGTAGTAGGGAGGGGTGGGTAGAGACCCAGTACTTC

V gene: TRBV28
J gene: TRBJ2-2
D gene: TRBD2
clone size: NA
CDR3 protein: CASSGGLGNTGELFF
CDR3 DNA: TGTGCCAGCAGCGGGGGACTAGGGAACACCGGGGAGCTGTTTTTT

V gene: TRBV6-5
J gene: TRBJ2-7
D gene: TRBD2
clone size: NA
CDR3 protein: CASSSGGRAFEQYF
CDR3 DNA: TGCGCCAGCAGTTCTGGCGGGAGGGCCTTCGAGCAGTACTTC

V gene: TRBV9
J gene: TRBJ1-5
D gene: NA
clone size: NA
CDR3 protein: CASSADGVGNQPQHF
CDR3 DNA: TGTGCCAGCAGCGCCGACGGGGTTGGCAATCAGCCCCAGCATTTT

V gene: TRBV27
J gene: TRBJ2-7
D gene: TRBD2
clone size: NA
CDR3 protein: CASSLYRKGLAGTSEQYF
CDR3 DNA: TGTGCCAGCAGTTTGTACCGGAAAGGACTAGCGGGAACCTCCGAGCAGTACTTC